This TCR beta chain was captured by sequencing in a study of blood T cell repertoires in COVID-19 (dated by TCRdb to the early 2020s). About the investigation overall: Collaborator samples came from the United States, Italy and Spain and covered acute and convalescent phases of COVID-19. Subjects who had been exposed to COVID-19, were actively infected with it, or had recovered from it provided the deeply sampled blood TCRbeta repertoires that made up the dataset. The sample metadata nearly always contained a de-identified subject ID, COVID-19 status, age in years and sex. The material from the prospective study consisted of cDNA or gDNA derived from T cells, B-cell-depleted T cells, or PBMCs. Samples were obtained from the ongoing ImmuneRACE study (first 160 participants) and from 1,000 to 1,500 subjects provided by 6 global collaborators. Where HLA class I and class II types were available, the types were taken from metadata supplied by the sample provider, not from assay-based typing. A freely available public database, intended as a resource for researchers studying the immune response to SARS-CoV-2, is where the repertoires were released. Beyond this particular receptor, the publication reports: The amount of clinical and demographic metadata varied by source and participant and was provided uncurated.

The immunoSEQ Assay, a bias-controlled multiplex PCR, was used to amplify TCRbeta CDR3 regions from genomic DNA. On the authors' methods: Within the assay, amplification of reference gene primers was used to estimate how many nucleated cells each sample contained. To quantify the absolute abundance of each unique TCRbeta CDR3 rearrangement, sequence reads were collapsed and filtered. For each sample, productive Simpson clonality was calculated by taking the square root of Simpson's diversity index across productive rearrangements. What TCRdb holds here is the immuneACCESS table cut down to in-frame rearrangements. Part of the clones is not present; checked against another copy, under half of the missing clones reflect an unresolved V gene, and the others are unexplained. V, J and clone size reflect that table, while D and trimming were determined from the DNA. For this sample the table gives 400,000 to 550,000 clones, of which approximately 90% were detected only once. Roughly 1.9% of the sample comes from the top ten.

This clone came up once. No antigen is known for it. No clone much larger than this one lies a single base away; base qualities are absent. Enrolling through a virtual design, the prospective study's participants ranged in age from roughly 18 to 100 years and lived across 20 to 25 United States geographic areas. To assign participants to cohorts, the prospective study relied on clinical history that participants themselves reported in a screening survey and a study questionnaire. In the prospective study, whole blood, serum and a nasopharyngeal or oropharyngeal swab were collected from each participant by mobile phlebotomists. Over a roughly 2-month period, participants in the prospective study had the option of providing additional blood draws and questionnaires. Prospective study blood samples were shipped either frozen or at room temperature before DNA extraction. Relative to germline, V is 5 bases shorter and J is 10 bases shorter, with 17 bases between their ends. CDR1 and CDR2 are drawn from the germline V gene: MDHEN, SYDVKM. Measured from the cysteine to the phenylalanine, the CDR3 is 14 residues long. Only CDR3 DNA remains: 42 bases, in frame from the first base.

The TCR sequence derives from a woman aged 18-29 years with acute COVID-19. This chain is built from TRBV28 and TRBJ1-4; no D segment can be confidently identified. The sample consisted of PBMCs or T cells enriched from blood (not recorded which). The CDR3: CASSQYSLAGKLFF. The DNA is as follows: TGTGCCAGCAGTCAATACAGTCTCGCGGGAAAACTGTTTTTT.